This T cell receptor (beta chain) emerged from a study of blood T cells in healthy people across ages. Broader study findings: In long-lived donors, naive CD4+ cell counts and diversity exceeded those of aged donors.

CDR1 LNHDA and CDR2 SQIVND come from the germline V gene (reference sequence). The CDR3 extends over 13 amino acids. Trimming stripped 10 bases from V and 1 base from J, with 13 bases between. For the second PCR, which ran for about 6 to 11 cycles, a sample-barcoded 5' primer and a J-beta primer mix were used. In TCRdb, the 5' RACE reads were re-called with MiXCR into one record per CDR3 protein. The table lists about 760,000 distinct CDR3 sequences, 20% to 30% of them singletons. With regard to this clonotype: No antigen is known for it.

This sample also appeared in a second study, on T cells of mothers and their children.

The TCR comes from a boy younger than 18 in good health. Sequenced input: blood. The V and J genes are TRBV19 and TRBJ1-2; no firm D call. CDR3 sequence: CATVEGFNYGYTF. The CDR3 coding sequence is TGTGCCACCGTTGAGGGCTTTAACTATGGCTACACCTTC.